This is a list of T cell receptor beta chains from one sample in a study of cytomegalovirus exposure and HLA in healthy donors. Sequencing used immunoSEQ multiplex PCR; TCRdb keeps in-frame clones, though not all of them. Found here are about 200,000 clones, roughly three quarters of them singletons; the top ten hold about 1.5%. The specimen sequenced was PBMCs. Receptors originate from a man aged 45-65 years in good health and CMV-seronegative. The CDR3 runs from the conserved cysteine through the conserved F or W. Fields, in order: clone size, V gene, D gene, J gene, CDR3 protein, CDR3 DNA. D genes are given only for firm matches. Not every row has a clone size; where given, it reads once, few, many or a size class.

-,TRBV7-9,TRBD1,TRBJ2-2,CASPDRAETGELFF,TGTGCCAGCCCAGACAGGGCAGAGACCGGGGAGCTGTTTTTT
-,TRBV10-3,-,TRBJ2-7,CAISDQGTYEQYF,TGTGCCATCAGTGATCAGGGTACCTACGAGCAGTACTTC
-,TRBV27,TRBD2,TRBJ2-2,CASSWGLGLANLGELFF,TGTGCCAGCAGTTGGGGGCTGGGACTAGCGAACCTCGGGGAGCTGTTTTTT
once,TRBV7-6,TRBD2,TRBJ2-7,CASGGSGIIYEQYF,TGTGCCAGCGGGGGTAGCGGGATAATTTACGAGCAGTACTTC
-,TRBV10-2,TRBD2,TRBJ2-5,CASSESLAGAQETQYF,TGCGCCAGCAGTGAGTCGCTAGCGGGAGCCCAAGAGACCCAGTACTTC
-,TRBV28,-,TRBJ1-6,CASSLAGSPSPLHF,TGTGCCAGCAGTTTAGCGGGTTCCCCTTCACCCCTCCACTTT
-,TRBV5-1,TRBD2,TRBJ2-1,CASSLFGEAGTSVYNEQFF,TGCGCCAGCAGCTTGTTTGGTGAGGCAGGGACTAGCGTCTACAATGAGCAGTTCTTC
-,TRBV27,-,TRBJ1-6,CASSFEGGTGNSPLHF,TGTGCCAGCAGTTTCGAGGGGGGGACTGGGAATTCACCCCTCCACTTT
-,TRBV7-2,TRBD2,TRBJ2-5,CASSLAPGGGEETQYF,TGTGCCAGCAGCTTAGCGCCGGGAGGGGGGGAAGAGACCCAGTACTTC
once,TRBV5-1,-,TRBJ2-3,CASSPGGTGTDTQYF,TGCGCCAGCAGCCCGGGGGGGACAGGGACAGATACGCAGTATTTT
-,TRBV18,TRBD1,TRBJ2-5,CASSPGTGGLLETQYF,TGTGCCAGCTCACCAGGGACAGGGGGTTTGCTGGAGACCCAGTACTTC
-,TRBV9,-,TRBJ2-7,CASTHPDSPYEQYF,TGTGCCAGCACCCATCCCGACAGTCCCTACGAGCAGTACTTC
-,TRBV29-1,TRBD2,TRBJ2-1,CSVRTSYNEQFF,TGCAGCGTTCGGACTAGCTACAATGAGCAGTTCTTC
-,TRBV15,TRBD1,TRBJ2-4,CATSGQGPRAPRAMGIQYF,TGTGCCACCAGCGGACAGGGCCCGAGGGCGCCCAGGGCCATGGGCATTCAGTACTTC